This T cell receptor beta chain originates from a study of vaccination effects on CD4 cells after COVID-19. Study outcomes and limitations: Marked clonal contraction was seen in infection- and vaccine-induced clones late after vaccination. Convalescent patients were scarce in the study, and it lacked early post-infection timepoints.

Deletions cut 0 bases from V and 3 bases from J, with 6 bases between. CDR1 is SGDLS and CDR2 is YYNGEE in the germline V gene. The CDR3 is 13 residues long. In the case of this clone: Antigen specificity is unknown.

Viral peptide pools were used in the ViraFEST assay to expand antigen-specific CD4+ T cells, and sequencing came afterward. Subsequent to a culture period of about ten days, CD4+ T cells were isolated. Confirmation by PCR established that the person had SARS-CoV-2 infection between March and December 2020. After two million PBMC were placed in each well, they were cultured with 8.5 to 10 IU/ml IL-2 and roughly 10 ug/ml peptides. On days 3 and 7, fresh IL-2 medium replaced half the medium. Here immunoSEQ multiplex PCR was the method, and the copy in TCRdb shows in-frame clones only, minus some. Of more than 20,000 clones in the sample, about 80% were seen once.

This chain uses TRBV9 with TRBJ1-2; maybe TRBD1 (5 bases). The specimen was CD4+ T cells from PBMCs cultured with a peptide pool, collected before COVID-19 vaccination. This clonotype was obtained from a human donor who had a prior SARS-CoV-2 infection. CDR3: CASSVGRDYGYTF. The CDR3 DNA reads as TGTGCCAGCAGCGTAGGCAGGGACTATGGCTACACCTTC.